These 11 T cell receptor beta chains were sequenced from one sample in a study of shared clonotypes between healthy human individuals. Here immunoSEQ multiplex PCR was the method, and the copy in TCRdb shows in-frame clones only, minus some. The sample has 2 million to 2.5 million clones; roughly 95% are singletons. Sequenced input: naive CD4+ T cells sorted from blood. The subset was: CD45RA+ positively selected. Receptors were obtained from a man aged 18 to 29 in good health.

Comments on this clone: The sample holds other DNA sequences that translate to the same CDR3. The DNA of the CDR3 is TGTGCCAGCTCACCTCGGGACCTGAGCTCCTACAATGAGCAGTTCTTC. Translation gives CASSPRDLSSYNEQFF. The chain links TRBV18 to TRBJ2-1, with D perhaps assigned TRBD1 or TRBD2 (5 bases each). Germline V gives CDR1 KGHSH, CDR2 LQKENI. The CDR3 runs to 16 residues. Trimming pared 3 bases from V and 0 bases from J, leaving 12 bases between.

This clone was recorded once. The gene calls are TRBV10-2 and TRBJ1-2; a weak D match, TRBD1 (6 bases). V lost 8 bases and J lost 7, with 14 bases in between. CDR1 is WSHSY, CDR2 SAAADI, per germline. The CDR3 length is 12 residues. As DNA, the CDR3 is TGCGCCAGCCGTCAGGGGTCCGGTGGCTACACCTTC. Translating gives CASRQGSGGYTF.

This chain connects TRBV28 to TRBJ1-2, with no clear D. Germline V CDR1 and CDR2: MDHEN, SYDVKM. The CDR3 contains 13 residues. The germline V and J ends were trimmed by 7 bases and 8 bases, with 17 bases remaining between them. CDR3 region: CASTARDTRGYTF. DNA of the CDR3: TGTGCCAGCACGGCAAGAGACACGAGGGGCTACACCTTC.

The gene calls are TRBV5-1 and TRBJ1-1, with TRBD1 as a possible D gene (5 bases). The CDR3 spans 16 residues. Germline V gene lookup returns CDR1 SGHRS and CDR2 YFSETQ. V lost 0 bases and J 1 base, leaving 13 bases between the germline ends. CDR3 sequence reads: CASSLGSGARNTEAFF. CDR3 bases: TGCGCCAGCAGCTTGGGGTCCGGGGCGAGGAACACTGAAGCTTTCTTT.

This chain links TRBV7-2 with TRBJ2-7, with 12 nucleotides matching TRBD2. The V and J ends lost 6 bases and 4 bases, in that order; junction bases with no gene match: 4. CDR3 length: 14 amino acids. Per the germline V gene, CDR1 is SGHTA and CDR2 is FQGNSA. DNA for the CDR3: TGTGCCAGCAGTCGACTAGCGGGAGTATACGAGCAGTACTTC. Translated, it gives CASSRLAGVYEQYF.

This chain joins TRBV9 and TRBJ2-3; TRBD2 agrees at 8 bases. The CDR3 spans 16 residues. Germline CDR1 SGDLS, CDR2 YYNGEE. Trimming removed 0 bases from V and 2 bases from J; junction bases left unmatched: 5. The CDR3 bases are TGTGCCAGCAGCGTAGGGGTAGCGGGAATCACAGATACGCAGTATTTT. Protein product: CASSVGVAGITDTQYF.

The chain employs TRBV2 and TRBJ1-2; no clear D. The CDR3 sequence is 15 residues long. V lost 4 bases and J 8 bases, leaving 20 bases between the germline ends. The germline gives CDR1 SNHLY, CDR2 FYNNEI. Here the CDR3 DNA reads TGTGCCAGCAGTGTTTCGGGCATTGGCTATGAGGGCTACACCTTC. This sequence encodes CASSVSGIGYEGYTF.

This chain uses TRBV28 with TRBJ1-1, with 10 bases lining up with TRBD1. The CDR3 length is 17 residues. V gave up 5 bases and J gave up 1 base; unmatched junction bases: 10. From germline, CDR1 is MDHEN and CDR2 SYDVKM. CDR3 DNA: TGTGCCAGCAGTCTCCCGGGACAGGGGCCCCAGAACACTGAAGCTTTCTTT. Its translation: CASSLPGQGPQNTEAFF. The entire variable domain, with the rest obtained from reference TRBV28 and TRBJ1-1, is as follows: DVKVTQSSRYLVKRTGEKVFLECVQDMDHENMFWYRQDPGLGLRLIYFSYDVKMKEKGDIPEGYSVSREKKERFSLILESASTNQTSMYLCASSLPGQGPQNTEAFFGQGTRLTVV.

J is TRBJ2-7 and V is TRBV29-1; D uncertain. Trimming stripped 3 bases from V and 5 bases from J, with 14 bases between. CDR3 length equals 13 residues. The V gene's germline CDR1 is SQVTM and CDR2 ANQGSEA. The CDR3 region is CSVDRPNGDEQYF. CDR3 nucleotide sequence: TGCAGCGTTGATAGGCCAAATGGGGACGAGCAGTACTTC.

As to this clone: The sample holds other DNA sequences that translate to the same CDR3. The chain uses TRBV2 and TRBJ1-2; TRBD1 agrees at 8 bases. V was clipped by 5 bases and J by 4 bases; unmatched bases: 3. Germline V CDR1 and CDR2: SNHLY, FYNNEI. The CDR3 consists of 13 residues. The CDR3 here is CASSPDRAYGYTF. CDR3 coding DNA: TGTGCCAGCAGTCCGGACAGGGCCTATGGCTACACCTTC.

The genes are TRBV7-2 and TRBJ2-7; D remains unclear. The CDR3 is made up of 15 amino acids. Germline-derived CDR1 and CDR2 are SGHTA and FQGNSA. Trimming stripped 0 bases from V and 2 bases from J, with 11 bases between. As DNA, the CDR3 is TGTGCCAGCAGCTTAGCGGGCGGTTCAGCCTACGAGCAGTACTTC. It is translated as CASSLAGGSAYEQYF.